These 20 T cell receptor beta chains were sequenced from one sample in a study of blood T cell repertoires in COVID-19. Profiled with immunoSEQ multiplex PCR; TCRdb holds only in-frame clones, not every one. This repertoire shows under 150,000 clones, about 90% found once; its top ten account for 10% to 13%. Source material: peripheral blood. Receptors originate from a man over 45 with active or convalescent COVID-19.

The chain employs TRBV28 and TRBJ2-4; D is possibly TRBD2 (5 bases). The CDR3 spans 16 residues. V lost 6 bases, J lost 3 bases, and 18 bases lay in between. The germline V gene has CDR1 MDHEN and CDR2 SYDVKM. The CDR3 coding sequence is TGTGCCAGCAGCCCGGTTGGGGTTCGGGACAAAAACATTCAGTACTTC. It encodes CASSPVGVRDKNIQYF. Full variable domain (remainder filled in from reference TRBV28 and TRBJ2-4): DVKVTQSSRYLVKRTGEKVFLECVQDMDHENMFWYRQDPGLGLRLIYFSYDVKMKEKGDIPEGYSVSREKKERFSLILESASTNQTSMYLCASSPVGVRDKNIQYFGAGTRLSVL.

CDR3 protein: CAGGASSYEQYF. The CDR3 bases are TGTGCCGGGGGGGCTTCCTCCTACGAGCAGTACTTC. This chain joins TRBV2 and TRBJ2-7; possible D gene TRBD2, 7 bases. Germline CDR1 and CDR2: SNHLY and FYNNEI. The CDR3 covers 12 residues. V lost 11 bases to trimming and J lost 0 bases, with 11 bases between them. The variable domain in full, completed from reference TRBV2 and TRBJ2-7, reads EPEVTQTPSHQVTQMGQEVILRCVPISNHLYFYWYRQILGQKVEFLVSFYNNEISEKSEIFDDQFSVERPDGSNFTLKIRSTKLEDSAMYFCAGGASSYEQYFGPGTRLTVT.

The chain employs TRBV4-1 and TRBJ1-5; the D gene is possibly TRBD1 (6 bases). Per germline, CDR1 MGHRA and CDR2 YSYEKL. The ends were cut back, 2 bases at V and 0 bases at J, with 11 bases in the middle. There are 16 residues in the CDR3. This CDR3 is CASSQKQGNSNQPQHF. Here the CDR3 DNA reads TGCGCCAGCAGCCAAAAACAGGGAAATAGCAATCAGCCCCAGCATTTT.

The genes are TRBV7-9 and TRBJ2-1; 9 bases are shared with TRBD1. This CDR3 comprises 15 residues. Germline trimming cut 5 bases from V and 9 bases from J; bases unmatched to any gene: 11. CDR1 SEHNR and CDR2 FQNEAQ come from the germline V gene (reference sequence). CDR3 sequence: CASSPPGTGRGEQFF. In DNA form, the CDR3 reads TGTGCCAGCAGCCCCCCGGGGACAGGGCGGGGTGAGCAGTTCTTC.

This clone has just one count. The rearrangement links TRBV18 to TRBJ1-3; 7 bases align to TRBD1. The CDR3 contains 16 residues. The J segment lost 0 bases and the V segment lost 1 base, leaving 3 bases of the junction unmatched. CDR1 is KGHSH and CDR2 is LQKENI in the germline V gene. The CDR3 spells CASSPQTGSSGNTIYF. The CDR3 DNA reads TGTGCCAGCTCACCACAGACAGGGTCCTCTGGAAACACCATATATTTT.

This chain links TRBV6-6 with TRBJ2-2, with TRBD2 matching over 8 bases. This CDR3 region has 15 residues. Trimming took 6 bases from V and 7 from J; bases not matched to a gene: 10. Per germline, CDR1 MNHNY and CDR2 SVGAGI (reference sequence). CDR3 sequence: CASSPIAGLGGELFF. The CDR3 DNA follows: TGTGCCAGCAGCCCAATAGCGGGACTCGGCGGGGAGCTGTTTTTT.

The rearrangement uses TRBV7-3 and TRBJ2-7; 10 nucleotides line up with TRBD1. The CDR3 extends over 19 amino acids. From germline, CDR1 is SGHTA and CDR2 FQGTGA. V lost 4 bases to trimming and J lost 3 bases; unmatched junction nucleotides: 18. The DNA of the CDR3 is TGTGCCAGCAGCTCACGCCAAACATTCGACCGGGACAGGGGCTACGAGCAGTACTTC. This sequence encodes CASSSRQTFDRDRGYEQYF.

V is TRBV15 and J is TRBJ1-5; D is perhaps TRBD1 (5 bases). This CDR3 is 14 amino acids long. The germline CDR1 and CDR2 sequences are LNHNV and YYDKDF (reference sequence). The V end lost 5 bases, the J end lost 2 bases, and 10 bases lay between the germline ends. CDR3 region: CATSVGAGNQPQHF. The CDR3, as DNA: TGTGCCACCAGCGTAGGGGCTGGCAATCAGCCCCAGCATTTT.

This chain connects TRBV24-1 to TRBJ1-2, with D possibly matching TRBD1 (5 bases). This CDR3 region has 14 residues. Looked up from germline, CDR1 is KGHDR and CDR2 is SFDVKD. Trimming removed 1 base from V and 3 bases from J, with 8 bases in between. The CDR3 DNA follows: TGTGCCACCAGTGATTTAACCAGGGACTATGGCTACACCTTC. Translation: CATSDLTRDYGYTF.

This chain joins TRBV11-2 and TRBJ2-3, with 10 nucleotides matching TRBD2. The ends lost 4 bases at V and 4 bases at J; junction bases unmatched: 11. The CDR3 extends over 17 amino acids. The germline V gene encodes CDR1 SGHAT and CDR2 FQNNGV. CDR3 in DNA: TGTGCCAGCAGCTCCGGGACTAGCGAGACTGCGGCAGATACGCAGTATTTT. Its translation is CASSSGTSETAADTQYF.

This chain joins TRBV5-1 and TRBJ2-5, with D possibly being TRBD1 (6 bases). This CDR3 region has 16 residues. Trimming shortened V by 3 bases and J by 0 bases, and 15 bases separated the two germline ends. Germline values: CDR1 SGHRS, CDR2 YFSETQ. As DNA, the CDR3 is TGCGCCAGCAGCTCTGGACAGCGGTCCAACCAAGAGACCCAGTACTTC. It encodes CASSSGQRSNQETQYF.

CDR3 protein: CASFGQGRGETQYF. The DNA of the CDR3 is TGTGCCAGCTTTGGTCAGGGGCGAGGAGAGACCCAGTACTTC. This chain joins TRBV2 and TRBJ2-5; D perhaps matches TRBD1 (6 bases). Trimming cost V 8 bases and J 4 bases, with 17 bases left between them. Per the germline V gene, CDR1 is SNHLY and CDR2 is FYNNEI. This CDR3 contains 14 residues.

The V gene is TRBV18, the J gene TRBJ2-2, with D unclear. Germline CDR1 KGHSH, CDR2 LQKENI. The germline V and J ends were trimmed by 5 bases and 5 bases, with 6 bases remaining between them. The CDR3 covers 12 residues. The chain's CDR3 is CASSIVTGELFF. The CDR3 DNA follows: TGTGCCAGCTCAATCGTAACCGGGGAGCTGTTTTTT.

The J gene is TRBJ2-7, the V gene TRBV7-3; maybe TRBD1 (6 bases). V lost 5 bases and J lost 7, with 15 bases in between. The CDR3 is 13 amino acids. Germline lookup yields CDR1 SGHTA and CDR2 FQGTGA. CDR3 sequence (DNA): TGTGCCAGCAGCCCTCAGGGGTGGGGGGAGCAGTACTTC. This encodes CASSPQGWGEQYF.

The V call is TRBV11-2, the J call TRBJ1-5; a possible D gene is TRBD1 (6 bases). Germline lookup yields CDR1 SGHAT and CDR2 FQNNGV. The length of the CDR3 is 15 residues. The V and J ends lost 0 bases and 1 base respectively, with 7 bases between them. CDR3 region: CASSLDQGSNQPQHF. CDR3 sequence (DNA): TGTGCCAGCAGCTTAGACCAGGGGAGCAATCAGCCCCAGCATTTT.

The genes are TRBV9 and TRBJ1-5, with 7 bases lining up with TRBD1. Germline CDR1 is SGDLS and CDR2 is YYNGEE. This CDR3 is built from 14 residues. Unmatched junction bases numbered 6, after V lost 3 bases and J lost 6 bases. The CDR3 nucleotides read TGTGCCAGCAGCGGCCGGGACAGCCCTCAGCCCCAGCATTTT. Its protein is CASSGRDSPQPQHF.

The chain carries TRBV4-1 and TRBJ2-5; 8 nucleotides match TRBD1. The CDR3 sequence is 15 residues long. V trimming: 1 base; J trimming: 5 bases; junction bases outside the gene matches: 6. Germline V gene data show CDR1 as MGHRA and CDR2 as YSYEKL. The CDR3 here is CASSQVPGGWETQYF. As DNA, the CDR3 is TGCGCCAGCAGCCAAGTGCCAGGGGGCTGGGAGACCCAGTACTTC.

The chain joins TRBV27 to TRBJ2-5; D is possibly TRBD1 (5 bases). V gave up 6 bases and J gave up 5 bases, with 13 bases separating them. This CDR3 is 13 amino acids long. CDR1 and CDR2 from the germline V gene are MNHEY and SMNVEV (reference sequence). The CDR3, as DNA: TGTGCCAGCAGCCATGGGGCTTGGGAGACCCAGTACTTC. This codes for CASSHGAWETQYF.

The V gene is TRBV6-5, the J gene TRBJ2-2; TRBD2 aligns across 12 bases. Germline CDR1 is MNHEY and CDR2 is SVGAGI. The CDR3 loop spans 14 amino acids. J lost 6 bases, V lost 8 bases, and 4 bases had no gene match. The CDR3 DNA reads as TGTGCCAGCCTAACTAGCGGGAGGCCCGGGGAGCTGTTTTTT. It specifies CASLTSGRPGELFF.

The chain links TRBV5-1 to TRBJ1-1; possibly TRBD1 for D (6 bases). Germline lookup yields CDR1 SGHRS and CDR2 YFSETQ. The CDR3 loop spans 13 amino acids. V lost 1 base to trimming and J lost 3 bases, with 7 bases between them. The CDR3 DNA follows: TGCGCCAGCAGCTTGAACAGGGACACTGAAGCTTTCTTT. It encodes CASSLNRDTEAFF. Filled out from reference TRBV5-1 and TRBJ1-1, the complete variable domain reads KAGVTQTPRYLIKTRGQQVTLSCSPISGHRSVSWYQQTPGQGLQFLFEYFSETQRNKGNFPGRFSGRQFSNSRSEMNVSTLELGDSALYLCASSLNRDTEAFFGQGTRLTVV.